The clone carrying this T cell receptor beta chain was detected once. CDR1 is SEHNR and CDR2 is FQNEAQ in the germline V gene (reference sequence). The CDR3 is 14 residues long. V dropped 1 base and J dropped 6 bases, with 10 bases sitting between them. The record originates from a study of blood T cell repertoires in COVID-19. About the research overall: COVID-19 samples, acute and convalescent, were from the United States, Italy and Spain. T cells, B-cell-depleted T cells, or PBMCs provided the cDNA or gDNA that served as material.

Original methodology: Nucleated cell counts were estimated from reference gene primer amplification. The table came from immunoSEQ multiplex PCR; TCRdb's copy has only in-frame clones and leaves some out. Clone size and the V and J calls come from that table; the DNA yielded D and trimming. Found here are about 250,000 clones, roughly 83% of them singletons; the top ten hold about 10%. Sequencing was performed on peripheral blood. The clonotype comes from a man older than 75 with acute or convalescent COVID-19. The chain couples TRBV7-9 to TRBJ2-1; D is perhaps TRBD2 (5 bases). The CDR3 DNA sequence: TGTGCCAGCAGCTTAGGGAGCGGCCCCAATGAGCAGTTCTTC. This sequence encodes CASSLGSGPNEQFF.